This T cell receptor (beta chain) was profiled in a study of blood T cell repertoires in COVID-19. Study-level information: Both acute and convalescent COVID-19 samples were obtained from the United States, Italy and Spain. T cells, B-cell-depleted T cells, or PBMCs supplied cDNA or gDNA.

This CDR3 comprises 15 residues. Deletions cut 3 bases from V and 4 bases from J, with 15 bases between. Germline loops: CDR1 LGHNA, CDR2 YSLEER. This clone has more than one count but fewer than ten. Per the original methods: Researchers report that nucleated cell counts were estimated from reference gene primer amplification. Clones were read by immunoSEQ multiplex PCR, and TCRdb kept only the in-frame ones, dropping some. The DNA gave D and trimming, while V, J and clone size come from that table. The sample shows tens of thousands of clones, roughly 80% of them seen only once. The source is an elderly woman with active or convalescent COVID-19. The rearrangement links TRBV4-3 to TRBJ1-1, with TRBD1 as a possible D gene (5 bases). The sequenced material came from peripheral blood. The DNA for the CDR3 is TGCGCCAGCAGCCAGGAGCGCGACGGGGGCACTGAAGCTTTCTTT. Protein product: CASSQERDGGTEAFF.